The table lists the clone carrying this T cell receptor (beta chain) with a few counts. Antigen: not known. V shed 3 bases, J shed 0 bases, and the junction held 6 bases outside the gene matches. The CDR3 is 19 amino acids. TCRdb analysed the RT-PCR reads with MiXCR anew, one entry per CDR3 protein. The profile covers approximately 230,000 distinct CDR3 sequences, with more than 9% appearing a single time and 7.5% to 10% taken by the ten largest. These data originate in a study of response to subunit inactivated influenza vaccine. Study-level results: Authors suggested each seasonal influenza vaccination recruits few new T cells.

This TCR was recovered from a man between 45 and 60 years old who received an inactivated influenza vaccine. Specimen: non-naive T cells sorted from PBMCs, collected 14 days before vaccination. The chain has TRBV12-3 or TRBV12-4 and TRBJ2-2, with 14 positions matching TRBD2. The CDR3 loop is CASSFGLAGGFPNTGELFF. DNA for the CDR3: TGTGCCAGCAGTTTCGGACTAGCGGGGGGCTTCCCGAACACCGGGGAGCTGTTTTTT.